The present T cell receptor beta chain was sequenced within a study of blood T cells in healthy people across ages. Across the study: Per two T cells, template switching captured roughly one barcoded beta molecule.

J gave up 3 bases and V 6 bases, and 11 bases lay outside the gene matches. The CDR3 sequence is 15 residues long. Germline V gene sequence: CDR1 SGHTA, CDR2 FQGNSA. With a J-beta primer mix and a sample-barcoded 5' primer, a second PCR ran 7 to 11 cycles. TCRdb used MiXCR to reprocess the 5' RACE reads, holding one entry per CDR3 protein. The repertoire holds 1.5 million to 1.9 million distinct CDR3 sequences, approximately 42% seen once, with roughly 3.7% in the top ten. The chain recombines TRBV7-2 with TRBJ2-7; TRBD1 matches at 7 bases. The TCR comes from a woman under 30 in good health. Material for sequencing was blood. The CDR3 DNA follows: TGTGCCAGCAGACCGAGACAGGGTGGAAACTACGAGCAGTACTTC. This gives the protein CASRPRQGGNYEQYF. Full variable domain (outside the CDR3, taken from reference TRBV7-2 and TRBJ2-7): GAGVSQSPSNKVTEKGKDVELRCDPISGHTALYWYRQSLGQGLEFLIYFQGNSAPDKSGLPSDRFSAERTGGSVSTLTIQRTQQEDSAVYLCASRPRQGGNYEQYFGPGTRLTVT.